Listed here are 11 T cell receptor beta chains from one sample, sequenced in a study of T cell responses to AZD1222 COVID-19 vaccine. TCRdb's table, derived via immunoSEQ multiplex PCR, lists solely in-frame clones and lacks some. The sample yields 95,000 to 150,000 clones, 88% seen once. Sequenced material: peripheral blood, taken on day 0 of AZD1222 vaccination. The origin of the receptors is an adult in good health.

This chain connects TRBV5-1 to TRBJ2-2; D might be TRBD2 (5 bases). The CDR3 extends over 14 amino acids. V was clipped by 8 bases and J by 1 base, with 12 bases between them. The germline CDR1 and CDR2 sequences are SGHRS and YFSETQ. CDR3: CASSDSMNTGELFF. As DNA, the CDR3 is TGCGCCAGTTCGGACTCCATGAACACCGGGGAGCTGTTTTTT. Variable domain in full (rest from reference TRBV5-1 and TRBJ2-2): KAGVTQTPRYLIKTRGQQVTLSCSPISGHRSVSWYQQTPGQGLQFLFEYFSETQRNKGNFPGRFSGRQFSNSRSEMNVSTLELGDSALYLCASSDSMNTGELFFGEGSRLTVL.

The CDR3 spells CASTQGSYRSQINTEAFF. Written as DNA, the CDR3 is TGTGCCAGCACCCAGGGGTCATACAGATCTCAAATCAACACTGAAGCTTTCTTT. The rearrangement joins TRBV7-6 to TRBJ1-1; perhaps TRBD1 as D (6 bases). This CDR3 comprises 18 residues. V was clipped by 7 bases and J by 2 bases, with 26 bases between them. CDR1 and CDR2 (germline): SGHVS, FNYEAQ.

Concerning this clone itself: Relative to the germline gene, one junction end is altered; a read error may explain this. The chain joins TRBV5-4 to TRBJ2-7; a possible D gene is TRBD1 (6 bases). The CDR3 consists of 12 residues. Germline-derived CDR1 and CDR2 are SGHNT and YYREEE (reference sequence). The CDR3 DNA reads TGTGCCAGCAGCTTGGGTCAGGGGAAACTAAACTTC. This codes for CASSLGQGKLNF.

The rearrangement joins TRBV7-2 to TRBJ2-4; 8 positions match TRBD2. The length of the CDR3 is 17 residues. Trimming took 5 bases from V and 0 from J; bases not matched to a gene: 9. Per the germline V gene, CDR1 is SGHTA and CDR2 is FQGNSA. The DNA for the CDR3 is TGTGCCAGCAGCCTAAGGACTAGCTCTATAGCCAAAAACATTCAGTACTTC. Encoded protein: CASSLRTSSIAKNIQYF.

The CDR3 nucleotides read TGCGCCAGCAGCCGTGAAGGGACAGGGGCTGAGTCACCCCTCCACTTT. Translating it yields CASSREGTGAESPLHF. This chain joins TRBV5-1 and TRBJ1-6; 10 bases line up with TRBD1. Germline CDR1 SGHRS, CDR2 YFSETQ. J lost 10 bases, V lost 4 bases, and 11 bases had no gene match. There are 16 residues in the CDR3. Complete variable domain (other parts from reference TRBV5-1 and TRBJ1-6): KAGVTQTPRYLIKTRGQQVTLSCSPISGHRSVSWYQQTPGQGLQFLFEYFSETQRNKGNFPGRFSGRQFSNSRSEMNVSTLELGDSALYLCASSREGTGAESPLHFGNGTRLTVT.

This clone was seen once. CDR3 bases: TGTGCCAGCACCAAAACAGGTTCAACAGATACGCAGTATTTT. Protein: CASTKTGSTDTQYF. The chain has TRBV27 and TRBJ2-3, with D possibly matching TRBD1 (5 bases). The CDR3 is 14 residues long. Germline assignment: CDR1 MNHEY and CDR2 SMNVEV (reference sequence). Between the trimmed V and J ends, which lost 7 bases and 3 bases, there was a span of 14 bases.

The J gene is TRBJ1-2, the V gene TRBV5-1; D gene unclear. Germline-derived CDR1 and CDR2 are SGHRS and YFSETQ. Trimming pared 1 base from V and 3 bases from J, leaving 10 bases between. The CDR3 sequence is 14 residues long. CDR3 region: CASSLLRTDYGYTF. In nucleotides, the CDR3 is TGCGCCAGCAGCTTGTTGCGTACAGACTATGGCTACACCTTC.

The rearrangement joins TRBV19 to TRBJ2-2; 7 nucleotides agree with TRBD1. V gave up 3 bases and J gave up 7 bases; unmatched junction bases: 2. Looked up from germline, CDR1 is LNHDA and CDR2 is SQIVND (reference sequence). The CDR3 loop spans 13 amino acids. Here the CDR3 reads CASSMRTGGELFF. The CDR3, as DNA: TGTGCCAGTAGTATGCGGACAGGCGGGGAGCTGTTTTTT. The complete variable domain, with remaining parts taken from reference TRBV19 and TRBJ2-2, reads DGGITQSPKYLFRKEGQNVTLSCEQNLNHDAMYWYRQDPGQGLRLIYYSQIVNDFQKGDIAEGYSVSREKKESFPLTVTSAQKNPTAFYLCASSMRTGGELFFGEGSRLTVL.

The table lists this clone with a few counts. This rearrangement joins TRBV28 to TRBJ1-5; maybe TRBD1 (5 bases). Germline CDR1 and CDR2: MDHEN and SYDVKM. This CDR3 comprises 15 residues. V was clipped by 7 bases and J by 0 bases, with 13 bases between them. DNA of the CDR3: TGTGCCAGCAACGGGGGAGGATATAGCAATCAGCCCCAGCATTTT. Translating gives CASNGGGYSNQPQHF.

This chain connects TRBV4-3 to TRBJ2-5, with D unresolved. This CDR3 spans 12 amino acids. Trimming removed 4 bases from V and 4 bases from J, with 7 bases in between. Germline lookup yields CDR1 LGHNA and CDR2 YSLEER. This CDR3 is CASSPEGETQYF. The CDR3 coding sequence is TGCGCCAGCAGCCCGGAAGGAGAGACCCAGTACTTC.

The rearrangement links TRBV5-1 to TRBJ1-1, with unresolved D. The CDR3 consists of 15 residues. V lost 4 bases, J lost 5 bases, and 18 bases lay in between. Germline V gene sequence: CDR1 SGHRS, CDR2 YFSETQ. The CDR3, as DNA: TGCGCCAGCAGCCCCGCCGGACGGAGGGAAACTGAAGCTTTCTTT. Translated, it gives CASSPAGRRETEAFF. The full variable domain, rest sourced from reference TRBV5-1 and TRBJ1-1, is KAGVTQTPRYLIKTRGQQVTLSCSPISGHRSVSWYQQTPGQGLQFLFEYFSETQRNKGNFPGRFSGRQFSNSRSEMNVSTLELGDSALYLCASSPAGRRETEAFFGQGTRLTVV.